This TCR beta chain was observed in a study of blood T cell repertoires in COVID-19. Looking at the study overall: Spain, Italy and the United States supplied samples that represented acute and convalescent COVID-19. PBMCs, B-cell-depleted T cells, or T cells provided the cDNA or gDNA that made up the material.

Under the authors' procedure: Amplified reference gene primers provided the basis for estimating nucleated cell counts. Profiling relied on immunoSEQ multiplex PCR, and the TCRdb table lists in-frame clones only, not all of them. That table is the source of V, J and clone size, and D and trimming were worked out from the DNA. The sample has 100,000 or so clones, about three quarters seen once; the top ten hold around an eighth. This clone was seen at least ten times. V dropped 5 bases and J dropped 5; count of bases not matched to a gene: 9. Germline lookup yields CDR1 MDHEN and CDR2 SYDVKM. The CDR3 has 15 residues.

The chain is built from TRBV28 and TRBJ1-2; 9 nucleotides agree with TRBD1. The sample was peripheral blood. This TCR came from a woman of 80 years or more with acute or convalescent COVID-19. The CDR3 nucleotides read TGTGCCAGCAGTCCGGGACAGGGTCGGCTTTATGGCTACACCTTC. Amino acids: CASSPGQGRLYGYTF.